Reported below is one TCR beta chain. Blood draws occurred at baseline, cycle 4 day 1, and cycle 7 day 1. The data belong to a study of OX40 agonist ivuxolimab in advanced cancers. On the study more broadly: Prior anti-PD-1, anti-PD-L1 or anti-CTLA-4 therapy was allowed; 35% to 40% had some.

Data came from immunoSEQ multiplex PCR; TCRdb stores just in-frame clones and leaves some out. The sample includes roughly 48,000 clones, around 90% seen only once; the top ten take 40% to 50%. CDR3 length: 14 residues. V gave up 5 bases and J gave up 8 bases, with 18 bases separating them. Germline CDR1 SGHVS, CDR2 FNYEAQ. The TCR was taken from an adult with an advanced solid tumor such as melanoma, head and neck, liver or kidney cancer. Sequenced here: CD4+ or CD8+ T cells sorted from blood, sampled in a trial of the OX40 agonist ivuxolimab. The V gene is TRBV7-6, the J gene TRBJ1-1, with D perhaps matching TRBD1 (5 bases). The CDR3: CASSGPGTAIEAFF. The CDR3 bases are TGTGCCAGCAGCGGTCCCGGGACCGCTATAGAAGCTTTCTTT.